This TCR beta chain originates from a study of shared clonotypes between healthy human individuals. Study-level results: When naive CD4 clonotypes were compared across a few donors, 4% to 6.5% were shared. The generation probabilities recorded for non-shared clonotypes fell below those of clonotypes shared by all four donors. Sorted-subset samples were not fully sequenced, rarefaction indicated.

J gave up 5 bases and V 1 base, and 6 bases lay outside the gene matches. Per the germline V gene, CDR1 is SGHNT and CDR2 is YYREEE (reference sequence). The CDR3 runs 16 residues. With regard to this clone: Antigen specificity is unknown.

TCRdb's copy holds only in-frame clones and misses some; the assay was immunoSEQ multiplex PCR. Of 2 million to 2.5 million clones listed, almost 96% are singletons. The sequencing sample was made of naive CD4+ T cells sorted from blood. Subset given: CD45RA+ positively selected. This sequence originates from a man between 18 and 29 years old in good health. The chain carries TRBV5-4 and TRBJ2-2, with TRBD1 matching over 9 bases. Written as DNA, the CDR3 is TGTGCCAGCAGCTTGATCGGGACAGGGAATACCGGGGAGCTGTTTTTT. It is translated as CASSLIGTGNTGELFF.